The entry below describes one T cell receptor (beta chain). Its antigen is unidentified. CDR3 length: 13 residues. In germline, CDR1 is SGDLS, CDR2 YYNGEE. Trimming pared 7 bases from V and 2 bases from J, leaving 11 bases between. The data belong to a study of beta chain features in type 1 diabetes. Whole-study results and caveats: There was a moderate but significant shortening of TCRB CDR3s in all four CD4+ subsets of Type 1 diabetes patients. TCRB repertoires of naive, central memory and Treg cells appeared more similar among patients than among healthy donors. Type 1 diabetes patients had VDJ junctions that carried fewer insertions and more deletions.

Since all of the isolated RNA was reverse transcribed, expressed TCRB transcripts were what got sequenced. The method was immunoSEQ multiplex PCR; TCRdb's version includes in-frame clones alone and lacks a portion of them. The sample lists around 430,000 clones; approximately 31% were seen once. The sample was naive CD4+ T cells from blood. This rearrangement joins TRBV9 to TRBJ2-3; maybe TRBD2 (6 bases). The TCR originated in a man aged 18 to 30 in good health. The chain's CDR3 is CASQTRDTDTQYF. In DNA form, the CDR3 reads TGTGCCAGCCAGACTAGAGACACAGATACGCAGTATTTT.